What follows are 19 T cell receptor beta chains derived from one specimen sequenced in a study of blood T cell repertoires in COVID-19. Clones were sequenced by immunoSEQ multiplex PCR, and TCRdb holds only the in-frame ones, with some missing. The table lists approximately 20,000 clones, 80% to 90% of them singletons. The sequenced sample was peripheral blood. The origin of the receptors is a human donor in a cohort sampled during active COVID-19.

This chain connects TRBV5-1 to TRBJ2-2; 8 nucleotides match TRBD2. The junction had 4 bases not matched to a gene; V was cut back by 0 bases and J by 3 bases. From germline, CDR1 is SGHRS and CDR2 YFSETQ. This CDR3 comprises 16 residues. This CDR3 is CASSLGTSGYTGELFF. Written as DNA, the CDR3 is TGCGCCAGCAGCTTGGGTACTAGCGGATACACCGGGGAGCTGTTTTTT.

The V and J genes are TRBV7-9 and TRBJ2-7; weak D call: TRBD1 (5 bases). This CDR3 region has 14 residues. The germline V gene encodes CDR1 SEHNR and CDR2 FQNEAQ (reference sequence). Trimming removed 5 bases from V and 0 bases from J, with 11 bases in between. The CDR3, as DNA: TGTGCCAGCAGCCCAACAGGCAACTCCTACGAGCAGTACTTC. Encoded protein: CASSPTGNSYEQYF.

V and J are TRBV7-3 and TRBJ2-1; TRBD2 matches at 7 bases. With V trimmed by 4 bases and J by 0 bases, 9 bases remained unmatched. The germline V gene has CDR1 SGHTA and CDR2 FQGTGA. This CDR3 has 17 amino acids. Written as DNA, the CDR3 is TGTGCCAGCAGCTCCAAACTGGAGCGGGGCTCCTACAATGAGCAGTTCTTC. Amino acid sequence: CASSSKLERGSYNEQFF.

This chain joins TRBV7-2 and TRBJ2-7; D possibly corresponds to TRBD2 (7 bases). Germline loops: CDR1 SGHTA, CDR2 FQGNSA. This CDR3 has 14 residues. V lost 4 bases and J lost 9, with 19 bases in between. Here the CDR3 DNA reads TGTGCCAGCAGCTCCTTTGGGGGGGCTCAAAGGCAGTACTTC. Protein: CASSSFGGAQRQYF.

V is TRBV11-2 and J is TRBJ2-7; 13 nucleotides align to TRBD2. The CDR3 sequence is 19 residues long. Germline V lookup: CDR1 SGHAT, CDR2 FQNNGV. Trimming removed 4 bases from V and 5 bases from J; junction bases left unmatched: 17. Here the CDR3 DNA reads TGTGCCAGCAGCTCTCGGGACACTTTGGGACTAGCGGGATGGCACGAGCAGTACTTC. This encodes CASSSRDTLGLAGWHEQYF.

The chain employs TRBV5-1 and TRBJ1-1, with D tentatively TRBD1 (6 bases). CDR1 is SGHRS, CDR2 YFSETQ, per germline. CDR3 length: 16 amino acids. Trimming pared 1 base from V and 1 base from J, leaving 14 bases between. The CDR3 is CASSLKPQGGNTEAFF. The CDR3 nucleotides read TGCGCCAGCAGCTTGAAGCCACAGGGTGGGAACACTGAAGCTTTCTTT.

This chain connects TRBV10-3 to TRBJ1-1; D is undetermined. The CDR3 is made up of 13 amino acids. CDR1 and CDR2 from the germline V gene are ENHRY and SYGVKD. V lost 10 bases and J lost 4, with 16 bases in between. CDR3 DNA: TGTGCCACCGCCTACTCCGCCGGCACTGAAGCTTTCTTT. Its protein product is CATAYSAGTEAFF.

The V and J genes are TRBV19 and TRBJ1-6; TRBD1 matches 7 bases. Germline V gene sequence: CDR1 LNHDA, CDR2 SQIVND (reference sequence). The trim removed 6 bases at V and 8 bases at J, leaving 13 bases unmatched. CDR3 size: 16 residues. The CDR3 region is CASRRGTAAYYSPLHF. In DNA form, the CDR3 reads TGTGCCAGTAGAAGAGGGACAGCAGCCTACTATTCACCCCTCCACTTT.

The chain combines TRBV27 with TRBJ1-1; tentative D call: TRBD1 (5 bases). Looked up from germline, CDR1 is MNHEY and CDR2 is SMNVEV (reference sequence). Trimming pared 5 bases from V and 0 bases from J, leaving 16 bases between. There are 16 residues in the CDR3. The CDR3 sequence: CASSGGGGGVNTEAFF. The DNA of the CDR3 is TGTGCCAGCAGTGGGGGTGGGGGAGGGGTGAACACTGAAGCTTTCTTT.

The CDR3: CASSLVPAGDGGELFF. The CDR3 DNA sequence: TGCGCCAGCAGCTTGGTTCCAGCGGGAGATGGCGGGGAGCTGTTTTTT. The gene calls are TRBV5-1 and TRBJ2-2; 8 positions match TRBD2. CDR3 size: 16 residues. Germline trimming cut 0 bases from V and 7 bases from J; bases unmatched to any gene: 8. CDR1 is SGHRS and CDR2 is YFSETQ in the germline V gene.

The DNA of the CDR3 is TGCGCCAGCAGCTCCCTCCGGGACAGTGGGACCCAGTACTTC. Protein product: CASSSLRDSGTQYF. This chain joins TRBV5-1 and TRBJ2-5; TRBD1 matches 7 bases. Germline assignment: CDR1 SGHRS and CDR2 YFSETQ. V was clipped by 3 bases and J by 7 bases; unmatched bases: 9. CDR3 length: 14 residues. Full variable domain (remainder filled in from reference TRBV5-1 and TRBJ2-5): KAGVTQTPRYLIKTRGQQVTLSCSPISGHRSVSWYQQTPGQGLQFLFEYFSETQRNKGNFPGRFSGRQFSNSRSEMNVSTLELGDSALYLCASSSLRDSGTQYFGPGTRLLVL.

V usage is TRBV30 and J usage is TRBJ1-5, with D unresolved. The V gene's germline CDR1 is GTSNPN and CDR2 SVGIG (reference sequence). V lost 2 bases and J 0 bases, leaving 11 bases between the germline ends. The CDR3 length is 15 residues. The CDR3 loop is CAWSRTLGSNQPQHF. In nucleotides, the CDR3 is TGTGCCTGGAGTCGGACTCTGGGTAGCAATCAGCCCCAGCATTTT.

The chain has TRBV19 and TRBJ1-1, with D possibly matching TRBD1 (6 bases). The V and J ends lost 1 base and 1 base respectively, with 10 bases between them. The CDR3 consists of 15 residues. The germline V gene encodes CDR1 LNHDA and CDR2 SQIVND (reference sequence). The CDR3 here is CASSIARGRNTEAFF. In DNA, the CDR3 is TGTGCCAGTAGTATAGCGCGGGGGCGGAACACTGAAGCTTTCTTT.

This clone was picked up a small number of times. This chain connects TRBV7-9 to TRBJ2-3; no clear D gene. This CDR3 contains 13 residues. V was pared by 1 base and J by 6 bases, with 8 bases between. Germline V gene sequence: CDR1 SEHNR, CDR2 FQNEAQ (reference sequence). CDR3 sequence: CASSLEIVDTQYF. The CDR3 nucleotides are TGTGCCAGCAGCTTAGAGATAGTGGATACGCAGTATTTT.

The chain is built from TRBV11-2 and TRBJ2-5; D ambiguous. There are 16 residues in the CDR3. The V gene lost 1 base and the J gene lost 2 bases, with 14 bases spanning the gap. Germline CDR1 SGHAT, CDR2 FQNNGV. The CDR3 DNA is TGTGCCAGCAGCTTAGGCGAGTCAAACCTTCAAGAGACCCAGTACTTC. Translation: CASSLGESNLQETQYF. The full variable domain, its missing parts supplied by reference TRBV11-2 and TRBJ2-5, is EAGVAQSPRYKIIEKRQSVAFWCNPISGHATLYWYQQILGQGPKLLIQFQNNGVVDDSQLPKDRFSAERLKGVDSTLKIQPAKLEDSAVYLCASSLGESNLQETQYFGPGTRLLVL.

The chain uses TRBV7-3 and TRBJ2-3; D is possibly TRBD2 (6 bases). Trimming stripped 5 bases from V and 5 bases from J, with 20 bases between. Germline CDR1 is SGHTA and CDR2 is FQGTGA. The CDR3 covers 16 residues. The CDR3 loop reads CASSQLDLGGVDTQYF. For the CDR3, the DNA is TGTGCCAGCAGCCAACTCGATCTGGGAGGCGTAGATACGCAGTATTTT.

This rearrangement joins TRBV5-1 to TRBJ1-5; the D gene is possibly TRBD1 (6 bases). V lost 2 bases and J 0 bases, leaving 12 bases between the germline ends. The CDR3 is 16 residues long. Looked up from germline, CDR1 is SGHRS and CDR2 is YFSETQ. The CDR3 loop is CASSFNGGYSNQPQHF. The CDR3 bases are TGCGCCAGCAGCTTTAATGGGGGCTATAGCAATCAGCCCCAGCATTTT.

The chain links TRBV5-1 to TRBJ2-1; D may be TRBD1 (6 bases). Germline V gene sequence: CDR1 SGHRS, CDR2 YFSETQ. Trimming took off 4 bases at V and 1 base at J, with 15 bases between the two ends. This CDR3 region has 16 residues. CDR3 region: CASSRVDRRSYNEQFF. DNA for the CDR3: TGCGCCAGCAGCCGCGTAGACAGGAGGTCCTACAATGAGCAGTTCTTC.

The chain combines TRBV24-1 with TRBJ2-7; 13 nucleotides line up with TRBD2. The trim removed 1 base at V and 6 bases at J, leaving 5 bases unmatched. This CDR3 is 16 amino acids long. In germline, CDR1 is KGHDR, CDR2 SFDVKD. Written as DNA, the CDR3 is TGTGCCACCAGTGATTTAGGGACTAGCGGGGAGTTCGAGCAGTACTTC. Protein: CATSDLGTSGEFEQYF.